This is a list of T cell receptor beta chains from one sample in a study of cytomegalovirus exposure and HLA in healthy donors. Only in-frame clones appear in the TCRdb table, and some are missing; sequencing was by immunoSEQ multiplex PCR. This sample has 200,000 or so clones, with 82% found just once. The sample consisted of PBMCs. The receptor set was obtained from a woman in her 50s in good health and CMV-seropositive. Each CDR3 is given with its conserved first and last residue. The D gene is left open where the match is weak. Rows may omit the clone size; those that give it use once, few, many or a size class.

len,v_gene,d_gene,abundance,j_gene,CDR3nt,CDR3aa
16,TRBV29-1,TRBD2,once,TRBJ2-7,TGCAGCGTTGAAGTCCTAGCGGGAGTAAACTCCTACGAGCAGTACTTC,CSVEVLAGVNSYEQYF
17,TRBV5-6,TRBD2,NA,TRBJ2-7,TGTGCCAGCAGCTTGGAGGTTCTAGCGGGAGCATCCTACGAGCAGTACTTC,CASSLEVLAGASYEQYF
18,TRBV28,NA,once,TRBJ2-7,TGTGCCAGCAGTTTATACCTGACCCTAGACAGGCTTCGCTACGAGCAGTACTTC,CASSLYLTLDRLRYEQYF
14,TRBV19,NA,NA,TRBJ1-5,TGTGCCAGTACCCTAGCGGGGAATTATCAGCCCCAGCATTTT,CASTLAGNYQPQHF
15,TRBV5-1,NA,NA,TRBJ2-1,TGCGCCAGCAGCCAGGCCCCGAGCTCCTACAATGAGCAGTTCTTC,CASSQAPSSYNEQFF
14,TRBV10-3,TRBD1,NA,TRBJ1-5,TGTGCCATCAGTGATACAGGGGGCTGGGAGCCCCAGCATTTT,CAISDTGGWEPQHF
15,TRBV5-1,TRBD2,NA,TRBJ2-2,TGCGCCAGCAGCGCCTCTAGCGGAGACACCGGGGAGCTGTTTTTT,CASSASSGDTGELFF
13,TRBV7-2,TRBD1,NA,TRBJ2-2,TGTGCCAGCAGCTTAGACAGGGGCGGGGAGCTGTTTTTT,CASSLDRGGELFF
12,TRBV15,NA,NA,TRBJ2-1,TGTGCCACCAGCAGAGATAACAATGAGCAGTTCTTC,CATSRDNNEQFF
15,TRBV15,NA,few,TRBJ1-1,TGTGCCACCAGCAGAGCGGGACACCAGAACACTGAAGCTTTCTTT,CATSRAGHQNTEAFF
12,TRBV29-1,NA,NA,TRBJ1-1,TGCAGCGCTACTCGGTCGGGCACTGAAGCTTTCTTT,CSATRSGTEAFF
14,TRBV6-6,NA,NA,TRBJ1-2,TGTGCCAGCAGTTTCGGACAGCCTAACTATGGCTACACCTTC,CASSFGQPNYGYTF
15,TRBV7-9,NA,NA,TRBJ2-7,TGTGCCAGCAGCTTAGTTGGGGCCCAGGCCTACGAGCAGTACTTC,CASSLVGAQAYEQYF
16,TRBV19,NA,NA,TRBJ1-2,TGTGCCAGTAGTATCGGGAGGCAGGGGCCTTCCTATGGCTACACCTTC,CASSIGRQGPSYGYTF
15,TRBV28,NA,NA,TRBJ2-3,TGTGCCAGCTTACAGGTCGGGTCTAGCACAGATACGCAGTATTTT,CASLQVGSSTDTQYF
14,TRBV6-5,NA,NA,TRBJ2-6,TGTGCCAGCCGAGGATCGGCCGGGGCCAACGTCCTGACTTTC,CASRGSAGANVLTF
17,TRBV2,TRBD2,many,TRBJ2-7,TGTGCCAGCAGGGAAGGGACAGGGACTAGCGGGAGCTACGAGCAGTACTTC,CASREGTGTSGSYEQYF
14,TRBV28,NA,NA,TRBJ2-5,TGTGCCAGCAGCTCCCCAGCTCTGAGGGAGACCCAGTACTTC,CASSSPALRETQYF
14,TRBV2,NA,NA,TRBJ2-1,TGTGCCAGCAGTGCGGCTAGCTCCTACAATGAGCAGTTCTTC,CASSAASSYNEQFF
15,TRBV28,NA,NA,TRBJ2-3,TGTGCCAGCACCACTGGGGGACACCGCACAGATACGCAGTATTTT,CASTTGGHRTDTQYF
13,TRBV7-3,NA,NA,TRBJ2-1,TGTGCCAGCAGCTTCTCGATCGACAGTGAGCAGTTCTTC,CASSFSIDSEQFF
15,TRBV18,TRBD1,NA,TRBJ1-1,TGTGCCAGCTCACCCGGGACAGGGTTGAACACTGAAGCTTTCTTT,CASSPGTGLNTEAFF
16,TRBV28,NA,NA,TRBJ1-5,TGTGCCAGCAGTTCGGCGAGCCCAGGGACAAATCAGCCCCAGCATTTT,CASSSASPGTNQPQHF
16,TRBV5-6,NA,NA,TRBJ1-2,TGTGCCAGCAGCTTGGGGTTGGGACTAAGGGGCTATGGCTACACCTTC,CASSLGLGLRGYGYTF
13,TRBV19,NA,NA,TRBJ1-5,TGTGCCAGTAGTATAACGGGCAATCAGCCCCAGCATTTT,CASSITGNQPQHF
13,TRBV9,TRBD1,NA,TRBJ1-2,TGTGCCAGCAGCAAGACAGGGGGCTATGGCTACACCTTC,CASSKTGGYGYTF
15,TRBV19,NA,once,TRBJ1-2,TGTGCCAGTAGTATCCTGTTTGACAGGACTTATGGCTACACCTTC,CASSILFDRTYGYTF
14,TRBV5-1,NA,NA,TRBJ2-7,TGCGCCAGCAGCTTGATCCCGGGAACGCCTGAGCAGTACTTC,CASSLIPGTPEQYF
15,TRBV7-9,NA,NA,TRBJ2-7,TGTGCCAGCAGCTTACTCAGGGAAGGATTGTACGAGCAGTACTTC,CASSLLREGLYEQYF
17,TRBV7-9,NA,NA,TRBJ1-4,TGTGCCAGCAGCCCCCTTGGGCGGGTTGCAACTAATGAAAAACTGTTTTTT,CASSPLGRVATNEKLFF
16,TRBV18,TRBD2,NA,TRBJ2-1,TGTGCCAGCTCACCACTGGCGGGGGGCTCCTACAATGAGCAGTTCTTC,CASSPLAGGSYNEQFF
13,TRBV19,TRBD1,NA,TRBJ1-1,TGTGCCAGTAGTCCATCGGGACAGCCGGCGGCTTTCTTT,CASSPSGQPAAFF
16,TRBV11-2,TRBD1,NA,TRBJ2-3,TGTGCCAGCAGCTATACAGGGGGCCGGAGCACAGATACGCAGTATTTT,CASSYTGGRSTDTQYF
13,TRBV7-2,NA,NA,TRBJ1-4,TGTGCCAGCAGCTTATACCGGGGTGAAAAACTGTTTTTT,CASSLYRGEKLFF
15,TRBV5-8,TRBD2,NA,TRBJ2-1,TGTGCCAGCAGCTTGCTTGGCGGGAGTGGGAATGAGCAGTTCTTC,CASSLLGGSGNEQFF
15,TRBV28,NA,NA,TRBJ2-7,TGTGCCAGCAACAAGGGCGGGATTAGCTCCTACGAGCAGTACTTC,CASNKGGISSYEQYF
14,TRBV28,NA,NA,TRBJ2-1,TGTGCCAGCAGCCTGCCGTCGACAAACAATGAGCAGTTCTTC,CASSLPSTNNEQFF
18,TRBV18,TRBD1,NA,TRBJ2-7,TGTGCCAGCTCACCGACTCCCTGGACAGGACTGTACTCCTACGAGCAGTACTTC,CASSPTPWTGLYSYEQYF
16,TRBV19,NA,NA,TRBJ2-6,TGTGCCTGTAGGCTAGGTCAATTCTCTGGGGCCAACGTCCTGACTTTC,CACRLGQFSGANVLTF
15,TRBV21-1,NA,NA,TRBJ1-6,TGTGCCAGCAGCAAGGGGTACAGGGGCGAGCCACCCCTCCACTTT,CASSKGYRGEPPLHF
14,TRBV19,NA,once,TRBJ1-2,TGTGCCAGTAGTCAACCGGCCAGGGTCTATGGCTACACCTTC,CASSQPARVYGYTF
14,TRBV11-2,NA,few,TRBJ2-5,TGTGCCAGCAGCGCGGGACCCCCCCGGGGGACCCAGTACTTC,CASSAGPPRGTQYF